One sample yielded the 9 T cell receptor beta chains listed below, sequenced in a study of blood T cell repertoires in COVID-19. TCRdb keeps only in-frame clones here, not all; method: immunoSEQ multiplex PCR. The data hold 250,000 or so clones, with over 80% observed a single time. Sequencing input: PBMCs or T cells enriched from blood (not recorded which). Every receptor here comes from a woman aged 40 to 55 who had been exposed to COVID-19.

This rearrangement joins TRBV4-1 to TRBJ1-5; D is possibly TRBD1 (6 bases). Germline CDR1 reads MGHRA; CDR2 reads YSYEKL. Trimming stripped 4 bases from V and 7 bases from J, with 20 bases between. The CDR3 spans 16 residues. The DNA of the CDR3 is TGCGCCAGCAGCCTCACCGATTCAGGGGAAGGGCAGCCCCAGCATTTT. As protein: CASSLTDSGEGQPQHF.

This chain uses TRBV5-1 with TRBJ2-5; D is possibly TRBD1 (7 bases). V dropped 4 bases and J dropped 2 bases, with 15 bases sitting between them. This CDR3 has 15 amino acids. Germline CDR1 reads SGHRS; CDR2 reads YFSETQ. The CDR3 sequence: CASSAGWGQQETQYF. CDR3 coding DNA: TGCGCCAGCAGCGCGGGGTGGGGACAGCAAGAGACCCAGTACTTC.

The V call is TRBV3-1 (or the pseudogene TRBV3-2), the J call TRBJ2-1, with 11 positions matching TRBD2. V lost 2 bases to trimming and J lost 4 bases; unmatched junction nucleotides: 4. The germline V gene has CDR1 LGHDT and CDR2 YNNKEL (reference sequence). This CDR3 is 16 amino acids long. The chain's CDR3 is CASSQCSGGVYNEQFF. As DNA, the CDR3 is TGTGCCAGCAGCCAATGTAGCGGGGGGGTATACAATGAGCAGTTCTTC.

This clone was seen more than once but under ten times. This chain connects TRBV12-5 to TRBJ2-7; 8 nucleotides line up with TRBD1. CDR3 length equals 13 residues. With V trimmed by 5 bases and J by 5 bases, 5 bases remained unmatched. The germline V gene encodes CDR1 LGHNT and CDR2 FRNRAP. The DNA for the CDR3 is TGTGCTAGTGGTCAAGGACAGGGAAACGAGCAGTACGTC. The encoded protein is CASGQGQGNEQYV.

DNA for the CDR3: TGTGCCAGTAGCCCGGGAAGAAAAAGGCGGAGCTACACCTTC. This gives the protein CASSPGRKRRSYTF. The V and J genes are TRBV19 and TRBJ1-2; D remains unclear. Germline CDR1 LNHDA, CDR2 SQIVND (reference sequence). The CDR3 contains 14 residues. V was pared by 6 bases and J by 9 bases, with 20 bases between.

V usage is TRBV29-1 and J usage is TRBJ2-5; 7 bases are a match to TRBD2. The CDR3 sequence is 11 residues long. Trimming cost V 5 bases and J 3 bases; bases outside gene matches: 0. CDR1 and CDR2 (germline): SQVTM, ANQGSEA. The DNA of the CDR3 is TGCAGCGTTCGGGGGGAAGAGACCCAGTACTTC. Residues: CSVRGEETQYF.

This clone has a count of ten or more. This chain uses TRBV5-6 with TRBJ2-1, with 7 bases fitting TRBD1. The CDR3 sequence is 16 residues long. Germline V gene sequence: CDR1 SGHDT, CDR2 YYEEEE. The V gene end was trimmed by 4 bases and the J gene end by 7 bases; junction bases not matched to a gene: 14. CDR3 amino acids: CASSEPGTDIRNEQFF. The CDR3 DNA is TGTGCCAGCAGCGAACCTGGGACAGACATTCGTAATGAGCAGTTCTTC.

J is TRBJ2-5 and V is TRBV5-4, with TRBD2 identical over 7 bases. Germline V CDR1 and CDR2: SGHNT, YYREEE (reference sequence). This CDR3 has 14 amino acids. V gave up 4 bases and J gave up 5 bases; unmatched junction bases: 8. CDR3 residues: CASSALASMETQYF. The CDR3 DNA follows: TGTGCCAGCAGCGCACTAGCGTCCATGGAGACCCAGTACTTC. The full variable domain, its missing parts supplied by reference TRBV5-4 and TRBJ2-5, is ETGVTQSPTHLIKTRGQQVTLRCSSQSGHNTVSWYQQALGQGPQFIFQYYREEENGRGNFPPRFSGLQFPNYSSELNVNALELDDSALYLCASSALASMETQYFGPGTRLLVL.

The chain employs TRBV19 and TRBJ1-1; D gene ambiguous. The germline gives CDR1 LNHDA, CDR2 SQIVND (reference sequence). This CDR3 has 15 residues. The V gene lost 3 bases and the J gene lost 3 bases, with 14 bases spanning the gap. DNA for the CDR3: TGTGCCAGTAGTATTTGGGCTCCGGAGGACACTGAAGCTTTCTTT. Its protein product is CASSIWAPEDTEAFF.